Sequencing of this T cell receptor (beta chain) was carried out in a study of shared clonotypes between healthy human individuals. Measured with immunoSEQ multiplex PCR; TCRdb has only the in-frame clones, and not every one. The sample has roughly 1,100,000 clones, roughly 75% seen once. The CDR3 sequence is 16 residues long. Germline V gene data show CDR1 as MGHRA and CDR2 as YSYEKL. V was shortened by 0 bases and J by 1 base, with 13 bases between the two germline ends. The TCR originated in a young man in good health. This chain joins TRBV4-1 and TRBJ2-7; the D gene is possibly TRBD2 (6 bases). The source material was memory CD4+ T cells sorted from blood. Subset meaning: CD45RA-negative fraction. The CDR3 sequence: CASSQDYGGSSYEQYF. The CDR3 nucleotides are TGCGCCAGCAGCCAAGATTACGGGGGATCTTCCTACGAGCAGTACTTC.